The present entry profiles one T cell receptor (beta chain) with its context. Assay: immunoSEQ multiplex PCR; the TCRdb copy retains only in-frame clones and omits some. In the table there are 90,000 to 100,000 clones, 70% to 90% of which are singletons. This record belongs to a study of OX40 agonist ivuxolimab in advanced cancers. The CDR3 sequence is 17 residues long. V lost 2 bases and J lost 2; bases outside the gene matches: 12. Germline CDR1 is SGHTS and CDR2 is YDEGEE. The sequencing used CD4+ or CD8+ T cells sorted from blood, collected in a trial of the OX40 agonist ivuxolimab. The V gene is TRBV5-8, the J gene TRBJ1-2, with 7 bases fitting TRBD1. The source is an adult with an advanced solid tumor such as melanoma, head and neck, liver or kidney cancer. The chain's CDR3 is CASSLTPGQEINYGYTF. The CDR3 DNA reads TGTGCCAGCAGCTTAACCCCTGGACAGGAGATAAACTATGGCTACACCTTC.